This is a list of T cell receptor beta chains from one sample in a study of blood T cell repertoires in COVID-19. TCRdb's table, derived via immunoSEQ multiplex PCR, lists solely in-frame clones and lacks some. The sample gives around 220,000 clones, roughly 88% of which show up once; roughly 15% is in the top ten. Sequencing was performed on PBMCs or T cells enriched from blood (not recorded which). These receptors came from a woman aged 45-59 years with acute COVID-19. The CDR3 runs from the conserved cysteine through the conserved F or W. D genes are given only for firm matches. Part of the rows lack a size; the others show once, few, many or a class for expanded clones.

clone size | D gene | J gene | V gene | CDR3 protein | CDR3 DNA
. | . | TRBJ1-1 | TRBV7-3 | CASILGGMNTEAFF | TGTGCCAGCATCCTGGGAGGGATGAACACTGAAGCTTTCTTT
. | . | TRBJ2-7 | TRBV28 | CASSLRVWHEQYF | TGTGCCAGCAGTTTACGGGTCTGGCACGAGCAGTACTTC
. | TRBD2 | TRBJ2-7 | TRBV28 | CATWTSASSYEQYF | TGTGCCACCTGGACTAGCGCGAGCTCCTACGAGCAGTACTTC
. | TRBD1 | TRBJ1-6 | TRBV2 | CASSRDRGNSPLHF | TGTGCCAGCAGTCGGGACAGGGGTAATTCACCCCTCCACTTT
. | . | TRBJ1-1 | TRBV20-1 | CICRVDTEAFF | TGCATCTGCAGGGTTGATACTGAAGCTTTCTTT
. | . | TRBJ2-1 | TRBV30 | CAWSRVGLLQFF | TGTGCCTGGAGTCGGGTCGGACTCCTACAGTTCTTC
. | . | TRBJ2-5 | TRBV12-3/TRBV12-4 | CASRRRAAETQYF | TGTGCCAGCAGGAGGCGGGCTGCAGAGACCCAGTACTTC
few | . | TRBJ2-7 | TRBV7-3 | CASSSGPGYEQYF | TGTGCCAGCAGCTCAGGCCCCGGCTACGAGCAGTACTTC
. | TRBD1 | TRBJ2-7 | TRBV28 | CASSPDTGDRHLGQYF | TGTGCCAGCAGTCCCGACACAGGGGATCGGCATCTGGGACAGTACTTC
. | . | TRBJ1-5 | TRBV7-9 | CASSSTGAGSQPQHF | TGTGCCAGCAGCTCAACAGGCGCCGGTAGTCAGCCCCAGCATTTT
. | . | TRBJ2-7 | TRBV28 | CASSWGGRDEQYF | TGTGCCAGCAGTTGGGGGGGCCGGGACGAGCAGTACTTC
once | TRBD1 | TRBJ2-7 | TRBV6-5 | CASSLTGFYEQYF | TGTGCCAGCAGCTTGACAGGGTTTTACGAGCAGTACTTC
once | . | TRBJ1-2 | TRBV6-5 | CASSSRNYGYTF | TGTGCCAGCAGTTCGAGGAACTATGGCTACACCTTC
. | TRBD1 | TRBJ1-4 | TRBV5-1 | CASSKTGTGGNNEKLFF | TGCGCCAGCAGCAAAACCGGGACAGGGGGTAATAATGAAAAACTGTTTTTT
. | . | TRBJ2-7 | TRBV4-3 | CASSQDWTARVGRYEQYF | TGCGCCAGCAGCCAAGATTGGACAGCGCGCGTAGGACGCTACGAGCAGTACTTC
once | . | TRBJ2-5 | TRBV29-1 | CSVAGNRETQYF | TGCAGCGTTGCAGGGAATAGGGAGACCCAGTACTTC
. | . | TRBJ1-1 | TRBV6-5 | CASSYSGGNTEAFF | TGTGCCAGCAGTTACAGCGGCGGGAACACTGAAGCTTTCTTT
. | . | TRBJ2-3 | TRBV30 | CAWSVRDTQYF | TGTGCCTGGAGTGTTAGAGATACGCAGTATTTT
once | TRBD1 | TRBJ1-3 | TRBV10-3 | CAIRLQGTAGNTIYF | TGTGCCATCAGACTACAGGGGACCGCTGGAAACACCATATATTTT
. | TRBD2 | TRBJ2-6 | TRBV18 | CASSPLGPTGGKSSGANVLTF | TGTGCCAGCTCACCATTAGGTCCGACGGGAGGGAAAAGCTCTGGGGCCAACGTCCTGACTTTC
. | TRBD1 | TRBJ2-3 | TRBV19 | CASSTDRGHGDTQYF | TGTGCCAGTAGTACGGACAGGGGGCATGGGGATACGCAGTATTTT
. | . | TRBJ2-3 | TRBV7-3 | CASSLTGLGTDTQYF | TGTGCCAGCAGCTTAACGGGACTGGGGACAGATACGCAGTATTTT
. | TRBD2 | TRBJ2-1 | TRBV4-3 | CASSQDRRTSGKQNEQFF | TGCGCCAGCAGCCAAGATCGGAGGACTAGCGGGAAGCAGAATGAGCAGTTCTTC